What follows is one T cell receptor (beta chain) and its context. These data are taken from a study of shared clonotypes between healthy human individuals. CDR3 length equals 12 residues. V shed 4 bases, J shed 6 bases, and the junction held 4 bases outside the gene matches. Germline V gene sequence: CDR1 SGDLS, CDR2 YYNGEE. CD45RO-negative CD8 cells positively selected for CCR7 made up the naive population, which excluded terminally differentiated effector memory CD45RA+ cells. Profiling relied on immunoSEQ multiplex PCR, and the TCRdb table lists in-frame clones only, not all of them. The data contain about 2,200,000 clones, 93% of them singletons.

Sequencing was done on a sample of naive CD8+ T cells from PBMCs. This chain uses TRBV9 with TRBJ2-7; 7 bases line up with TRBD1. The clonotype originates from a man between 18 and 35 years old in good health. Some clones in this sample may be carry-over from other donors' samples. DNA for the CDR3: TGTGCCAGCAGCACAAACAGGGGCGAGCAGTACTTC. It codes for CASSTNRGEQYF. Full variable domain (remainder filled in from reference TRBV9 and TRBJ2-7): DSGVTQTPKHLITATGQRVTLRCSPRSGDLSVYWYQQSLDQGLQFLIQYYNGEERAKGNILERFSAQQFPDLHSELNLSSLELGDSALYFCASSTNRGEQYFGPGTRLTVT.